The count of the clone carrying this T cell receptor beta chain is one. This sample was taken from a study of tumor-infiltrating lymphocytes in localized non-small cell lung cancer. Profiling relied on immunoSEQ multiplex PCR, and the TCRdb table lists in-frame clones only, not all of them. The repertoire includes 15,000 to 20,000 clones, under 80% of them detected once, and approximately 6.4% sits in the top ten. The CDR3 is made up of 17 amino acids. This TCR derives from a human donor with non-small cell lung cancer. The specimen was lung tumor tissue. The chain combines TRBV1 with TRBJ1-5; the DNA was not compared with TRBD1, the D call given in the table. TRBV1 is described as a pseudogene. CDR3 coding DNA: TGCACCAGCAGCCAAGGAGAAGATAGGACAGGGAATCAGCCCCAGCATTTT. It codes for CTSSQGEDRTGNQPQHF.